This T cell receptor beta chain originates from a study of cytomegalovirus exposure and HLA in healthy donors. In the case of this clone: Its target is not known.

Study-wide results and limits: In a later analysis, V- and J-gene trimming of beta chains associated with a DCLRE1C missense variant, replicated independently. While the bulk of TCR sequences proved rare, some public TCRs turned up in many donors.

The CDR3 extends over 14 amino acids. V was clipped by 5 bases and J by 4 bases; unmatched bases: 8. Germline V gene lookup returns CDR1 SGHDT and CDR2 YYEEEE. PCR employed 60 Vbeta and 13 Jbeta primers. Using immunoSEQ multiplex PCR, the repertoire was profiled, and TCRdb retains in-frame clones only, with some absent. The repertoire has approximately 110,000 clones, more than 60% of them found once; the top ten carry 5.2%. The donors (healthy individuals) were bone marrow donors. The rearrangement links TRBV5-6 to TRBJ2-7, with 8 nucleotides matching TRBD1. The sequence came from a female donor in good health and CMV-seropositive. The sequenced sample was PBMCs. DNA for the CDR3: TGTGCCAGCAGAGAATCAGGGGGCGGTTACGAGCAGTACTTC. It yields the protein CASRESGGGYEQYF.